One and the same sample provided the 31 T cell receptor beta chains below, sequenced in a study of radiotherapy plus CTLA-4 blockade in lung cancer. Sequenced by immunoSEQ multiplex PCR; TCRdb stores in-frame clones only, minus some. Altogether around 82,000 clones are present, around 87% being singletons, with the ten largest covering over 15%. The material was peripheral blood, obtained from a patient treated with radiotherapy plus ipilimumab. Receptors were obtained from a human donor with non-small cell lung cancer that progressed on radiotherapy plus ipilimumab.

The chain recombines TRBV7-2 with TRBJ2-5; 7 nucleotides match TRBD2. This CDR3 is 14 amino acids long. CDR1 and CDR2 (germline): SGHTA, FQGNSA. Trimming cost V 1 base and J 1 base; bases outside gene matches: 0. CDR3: CASSLGLAQETQYF. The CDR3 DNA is TGTGCCAGCAGCTTAGGACTAGCCCAAGAGACCCAGTACTTC.

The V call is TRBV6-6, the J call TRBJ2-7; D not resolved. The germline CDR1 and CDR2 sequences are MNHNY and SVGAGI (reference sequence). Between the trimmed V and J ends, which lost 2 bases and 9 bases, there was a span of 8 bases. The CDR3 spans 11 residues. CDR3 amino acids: CASSYESAQYF. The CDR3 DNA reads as TGTGCCAGCAGTTACGAGTCTGCGCAGTACTTC.

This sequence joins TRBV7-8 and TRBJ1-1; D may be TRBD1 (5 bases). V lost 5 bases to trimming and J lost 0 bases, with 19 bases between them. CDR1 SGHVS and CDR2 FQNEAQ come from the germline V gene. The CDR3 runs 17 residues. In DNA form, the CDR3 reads TGTGCCAGCAGCCGGCCCCCGGGACGCCAACTGAACACTGAAGCTTTCTTT. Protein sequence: CASSRPPGRQLNTEAFF.

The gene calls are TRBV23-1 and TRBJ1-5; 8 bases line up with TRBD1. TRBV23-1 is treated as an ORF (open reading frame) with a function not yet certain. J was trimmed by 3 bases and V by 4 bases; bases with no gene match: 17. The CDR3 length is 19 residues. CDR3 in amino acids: CASSPPVSPDRGDNQPQHF. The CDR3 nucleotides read TGCGCCAGCAGTCCACCCGTCTCTCCCGACAGGGGTGACAATCAGCCCCAGCATTTT.

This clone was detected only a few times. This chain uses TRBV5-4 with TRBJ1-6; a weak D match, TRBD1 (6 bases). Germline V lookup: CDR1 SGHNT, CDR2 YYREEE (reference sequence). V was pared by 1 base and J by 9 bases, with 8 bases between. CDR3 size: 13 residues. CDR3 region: CASSLKGGSPLHF. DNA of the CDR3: TGTGCCAGCAGCTTGAAGGGGGGTTCACCCCTCCACTTT.

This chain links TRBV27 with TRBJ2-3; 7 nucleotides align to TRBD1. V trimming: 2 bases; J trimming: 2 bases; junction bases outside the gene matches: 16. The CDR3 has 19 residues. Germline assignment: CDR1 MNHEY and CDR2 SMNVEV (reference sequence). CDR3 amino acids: CASSLLSYYRGRTTDTQYF. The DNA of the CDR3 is TGTGCCAGCAGTTTACTTAGTTACTACAGGGGCCGCACCACAGATACGCAGTATTTT.

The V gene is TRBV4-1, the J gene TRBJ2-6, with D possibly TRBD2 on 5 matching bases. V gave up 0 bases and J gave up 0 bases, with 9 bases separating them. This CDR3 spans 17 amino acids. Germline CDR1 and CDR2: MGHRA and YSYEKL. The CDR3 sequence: CASSQDLGSSGANVLTF. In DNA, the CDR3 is TGCGCCAGCAGCCAAGATCTGGGGAGCTCTGGGGCCAACGTCCTGACTTTC.

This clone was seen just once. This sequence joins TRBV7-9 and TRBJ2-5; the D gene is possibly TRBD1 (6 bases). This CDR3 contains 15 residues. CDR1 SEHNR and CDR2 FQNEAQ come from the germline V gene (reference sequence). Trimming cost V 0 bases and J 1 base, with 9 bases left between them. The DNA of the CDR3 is TGTGCCAGCAGCTTAGCGGAGACAGGCCAAGAGACCCAGTACTTC. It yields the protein CASSLAETGQETQYF.

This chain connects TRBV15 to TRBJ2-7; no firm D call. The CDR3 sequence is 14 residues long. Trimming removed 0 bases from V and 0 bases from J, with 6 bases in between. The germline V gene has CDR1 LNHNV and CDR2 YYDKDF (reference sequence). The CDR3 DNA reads TGTGCCACCAGCAGAGAGGTTATCTCCTACGAGCAGTACTTC. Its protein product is CATSREVISYEQYF.

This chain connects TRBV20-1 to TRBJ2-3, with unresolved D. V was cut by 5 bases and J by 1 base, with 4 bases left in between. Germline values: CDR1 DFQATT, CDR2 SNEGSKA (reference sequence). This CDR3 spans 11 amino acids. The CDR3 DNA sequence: TGCAGTGCTTCCCGCACAGATACGCAGTATTTT. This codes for CSASRTDTQYF.

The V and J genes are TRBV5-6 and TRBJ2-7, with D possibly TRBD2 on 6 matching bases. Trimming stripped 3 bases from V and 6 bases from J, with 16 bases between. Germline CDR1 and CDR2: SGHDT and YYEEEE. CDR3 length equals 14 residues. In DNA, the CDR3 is TGTGCCAGCAGCTCCCCGGGACTCCCGTCCGAGCAGTACTTC. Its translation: CASSSPGLPSEQYF.

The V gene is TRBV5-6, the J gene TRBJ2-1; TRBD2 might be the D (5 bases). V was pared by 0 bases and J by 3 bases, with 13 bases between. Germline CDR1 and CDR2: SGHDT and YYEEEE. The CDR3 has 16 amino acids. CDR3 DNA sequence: TGTGCCAGCAGCTTGGACAGCGGCGTAATCTACAATGAGCAGTTCTTC. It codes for CASSLDSGVIYNEQFF.

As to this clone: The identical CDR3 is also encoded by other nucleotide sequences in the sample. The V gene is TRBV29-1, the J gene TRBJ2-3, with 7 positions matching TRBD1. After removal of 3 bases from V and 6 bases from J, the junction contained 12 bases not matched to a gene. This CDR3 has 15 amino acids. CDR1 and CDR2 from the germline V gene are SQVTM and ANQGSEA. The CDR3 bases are TGCAGCGTTGAGAGAGGGCAGGGGGTGGGGGATACGCAGTATTTT. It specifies CSVERGQGVGDTQYF.

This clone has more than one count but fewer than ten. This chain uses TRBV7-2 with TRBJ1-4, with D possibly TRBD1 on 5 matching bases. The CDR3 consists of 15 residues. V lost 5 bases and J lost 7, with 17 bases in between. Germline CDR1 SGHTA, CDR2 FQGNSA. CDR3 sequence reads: CASSPQEGLGEKLFF. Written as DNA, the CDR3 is TGTGCCAGCAGCCCTCAGGAGGGGTTAGGTGAAAAACTGTTTTTT. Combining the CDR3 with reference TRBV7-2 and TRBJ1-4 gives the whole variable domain GAGVSQSPSNKVTEKGKDVELRCDPISGHTALYWYRQSLGQGLEFLIYFQGNSAPDKSGLPSDRFSAERTGGSVSTLTIQRTQQEDSAVYLCASSPQEGLGEKLFFGSGTQLSVL.

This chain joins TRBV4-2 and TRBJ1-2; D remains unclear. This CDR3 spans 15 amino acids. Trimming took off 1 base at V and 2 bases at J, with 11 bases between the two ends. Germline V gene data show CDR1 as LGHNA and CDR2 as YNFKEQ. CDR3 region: CASSQGGQTNYGYTF. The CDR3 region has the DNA TGTGCCAGCAGCCAAGGTGGTCAGACCAACTATGGCTACACCTTC.

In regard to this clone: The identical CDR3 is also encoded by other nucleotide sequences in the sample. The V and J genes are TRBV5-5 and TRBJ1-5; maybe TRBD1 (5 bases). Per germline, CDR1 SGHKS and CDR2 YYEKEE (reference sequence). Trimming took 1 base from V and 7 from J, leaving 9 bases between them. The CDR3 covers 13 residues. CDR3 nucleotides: TGTGCCAGCAGCTTGTTATGGGACCAGCCCCAGCATTTT. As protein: CASSLLWDQPQHF.

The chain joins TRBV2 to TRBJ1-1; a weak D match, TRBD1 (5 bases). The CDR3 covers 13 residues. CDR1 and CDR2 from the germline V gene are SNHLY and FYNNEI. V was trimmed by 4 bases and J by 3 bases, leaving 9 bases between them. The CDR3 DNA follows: TGTGCCAGCAGTGGACAGCTAGACACTGAAGCTTTCTTT. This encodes CASSGQLDTEAFF.

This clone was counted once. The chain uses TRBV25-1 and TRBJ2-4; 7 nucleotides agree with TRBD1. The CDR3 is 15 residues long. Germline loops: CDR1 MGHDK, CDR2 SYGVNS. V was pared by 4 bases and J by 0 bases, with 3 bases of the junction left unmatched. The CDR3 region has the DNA TGTGCCAGCAGTGTGGGACAGCTAGCCAAAAACATTCAGTACTTC. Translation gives CASSVGQLAKNIQYF.

Here the CDR3 reads CASSLSGRKEKLFF. In DNA, the CDR3 is TGTGCCAGCAGTTTGTCGGGACGAAAGGAAAAACTGTTTTTT. The chain links TRBV27 to TRBJ1-4; a possible D gene is TRBD1 (5 bases). Trimming shortened V by 3 bases and J by 8 bases, and 13 bases separated the two germline ends. Germline assignment: CDR1 MNHEY and CDR2 SMNVEV (reference sequence). CDR3 size: 14 residues.

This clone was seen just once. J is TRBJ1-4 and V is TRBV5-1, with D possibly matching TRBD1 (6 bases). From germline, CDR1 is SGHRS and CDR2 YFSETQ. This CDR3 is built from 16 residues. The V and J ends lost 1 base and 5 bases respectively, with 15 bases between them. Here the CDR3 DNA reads TGCGCCAGCAGCTTGACTGCGGGCCAGGGGAATGAAAAACTGTTTTTT. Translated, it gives CASSLTAGQGNEKLFF.

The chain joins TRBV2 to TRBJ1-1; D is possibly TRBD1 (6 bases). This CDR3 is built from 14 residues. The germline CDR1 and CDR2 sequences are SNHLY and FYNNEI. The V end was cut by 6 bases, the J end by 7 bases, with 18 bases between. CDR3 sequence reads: CASRRYRDGIEAFF. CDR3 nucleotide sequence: TGTGCCAGCAGACGGTACAGGGACGGGATTGAAGCTTTCTTT.

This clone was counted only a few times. The DNA for the CDR3 is TGTGCCAGCAGCTTGGACACCTCCTACGAGCAGTACTTC. Protein sequence: CASSLDTSYEQYF. The chain uses TRBV5-4 and TRBJ2-7, with D uncertain. V lost 0 bases and J lost 0, with 4 bases in between. CDR3 size: 13 residues. Per germline, CDR1 SGHNT and CDR2 YYREEE (reference sequence).

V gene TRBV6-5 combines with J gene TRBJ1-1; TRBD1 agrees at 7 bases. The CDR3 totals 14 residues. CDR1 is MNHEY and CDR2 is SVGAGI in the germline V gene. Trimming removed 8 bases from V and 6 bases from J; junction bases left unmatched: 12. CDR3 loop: CASGQGVSYPEAFF. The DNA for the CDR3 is TGTGCCAGCGGCCAGGGGGTGTCTTATCCTGAAGCTTTCTTT.

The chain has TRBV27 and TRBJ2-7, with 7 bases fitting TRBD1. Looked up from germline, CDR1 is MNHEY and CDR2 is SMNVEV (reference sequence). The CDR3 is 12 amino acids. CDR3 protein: CGLPTGAYEQYF. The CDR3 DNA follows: TGTGGCCTTCCAACAGGGGCCTACGAGCAGTACTTC.

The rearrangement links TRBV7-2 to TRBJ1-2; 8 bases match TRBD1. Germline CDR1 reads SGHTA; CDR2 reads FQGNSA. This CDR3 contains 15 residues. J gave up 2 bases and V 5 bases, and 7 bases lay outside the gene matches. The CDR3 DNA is TGTGCCAGCAGCATAAGGACAGGGACAAACTATGGCTACACCTTC. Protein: CASSIRTGTNYGYTF.

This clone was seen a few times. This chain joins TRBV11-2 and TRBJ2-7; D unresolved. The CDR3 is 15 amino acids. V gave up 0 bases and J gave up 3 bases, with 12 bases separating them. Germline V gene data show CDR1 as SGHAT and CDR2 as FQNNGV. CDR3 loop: CASSLDEFPNYEQYF. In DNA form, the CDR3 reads TGTGCCAGCAGCTTAGATGAGTTTCCGAACTACGAGCAGTACTTC. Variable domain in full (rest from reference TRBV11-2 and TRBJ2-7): EAGVAQSPRYKIIEKRQSVAFWCNPISGHATLYWYQQILGQGPKLLIQFQNNGVVDDSQLPKDRFSAERLKGVDSTLKIQPAKLEDSAVYLCASSLDEFPNYEQYFGPGTRLTVT.

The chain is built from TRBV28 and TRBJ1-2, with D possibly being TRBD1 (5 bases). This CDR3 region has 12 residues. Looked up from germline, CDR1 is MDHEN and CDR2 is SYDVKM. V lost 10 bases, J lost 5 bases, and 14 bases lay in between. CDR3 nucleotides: TGTGCCACCGAGGAGGGGAGGTATGGCTACACCTTC. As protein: CATEEGRYGYTF.

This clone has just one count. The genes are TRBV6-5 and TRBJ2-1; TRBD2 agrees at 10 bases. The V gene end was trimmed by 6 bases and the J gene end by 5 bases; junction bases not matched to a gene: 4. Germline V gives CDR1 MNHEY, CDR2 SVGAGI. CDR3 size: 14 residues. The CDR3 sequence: CASRSSGSHNEQFF. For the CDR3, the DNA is TGTGCCAGCAGGTCTAGCGGGAGTCACAATGAGCAGTTCTTC.

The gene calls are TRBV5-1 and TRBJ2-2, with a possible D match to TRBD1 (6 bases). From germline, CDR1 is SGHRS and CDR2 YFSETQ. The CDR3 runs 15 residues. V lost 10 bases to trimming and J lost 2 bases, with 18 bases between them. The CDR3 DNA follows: TGCGCCCTTGATCCGGACAGCCTTAACACCGGGGAGCTGTTTTTT. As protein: CALDPDSLNTGELFF.

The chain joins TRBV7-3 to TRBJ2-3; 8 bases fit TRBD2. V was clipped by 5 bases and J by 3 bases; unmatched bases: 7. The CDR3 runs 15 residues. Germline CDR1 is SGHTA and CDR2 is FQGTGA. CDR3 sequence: CASSPSGSTTDTQYF. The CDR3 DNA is TGTGCCAGCAGCCCAAGCGGGAGTACGACAGATACGCAGTATTTT.

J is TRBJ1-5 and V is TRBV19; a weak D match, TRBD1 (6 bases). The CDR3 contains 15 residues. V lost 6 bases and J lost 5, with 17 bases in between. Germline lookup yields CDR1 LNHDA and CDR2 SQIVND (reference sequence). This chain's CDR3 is CASRDAQTGHQPQHF. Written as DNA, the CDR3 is TGTGCCAGTAGGGACGCCCAGACAGGTCATCAGCCCCAGCATTTT.